Given below is one TCR beta chain in context. Its target is not known. One junction end disagrees with the germline gene, perhaps due to a read error. The CDR3 is 12 amino acids. Germline-derived CDR1 and CDR2 are SNHLY and FYNNEI. The data were obtained in a study of OX40 agonist ivuxolimab in advanced cancers. Samples were taken at baseline and on day 1 of cycles 4 and 7. Findings and limits, study-wide: The investigators did not determine what antigen specificity the expanded peripheral T cells had. Among patients with partial responses at 0.1-3.0 mg/kg, clonal expansion was among the lowest.

The repertoire was sequenced with immunoSEQ multiplex PCR; TCRdb's copy has only in-frame clones and lacks some. The table has about 75,000 clones, roughly 81% seen once. Sequenced here: CD4+ or CD8+ T cells sorted from blood, sampled in a trial of the OX40 agonist ivuxolimab. The chain links TRBV2 to TRBJ2-5, with D unresolved. This sequence was found in an adult with an advanced solid tumor such as melanoma, head and neck, liver or kidney cancer. In DNA form, the CDR3 reads TGTGCCAGCAGTGAGGGTCGGCCGACCGTGAACTTC. The encoded protein is CASSEGRPTVNF.